The sequence of this T cell receptor beta chain was determined in a study of blood T cell repertoires in COVID-19 (dated by TCRdb to about 2020). Looking at the study overall: Samples covering the acute and convalescent phases of COVID-19 were provided by collaborators in the United States, Italy and Spain. The prospective study material was composed of cDNA or gDNA derived from T cells, B-cell-depleted T cells, or PBMCs. The dataset comprised deeply sampled blood TCRbeta repertoires from subjects exposed to, actively infected with, or recovered from COVID-19. The repertoires were released in a freely available public database intended as a resource for research on the immune response to SARS-CoV-2. Samples came from the ongoing ImmuneRACE study (first 160 participants) plus 1,254 subjects from 6 global collaborators. Sample metadata almost always included a de-identified subject ID, COVID-19 status, age in years and sex. Where available, HLA class I and class II types were taken from metadata supplied by the sample provider and were not determined by assay-based typing.

About this clone itself: Its antigen target is currently unknown. No clone much larger than this one lies a single base away; base qualities are absent.

Looking up the germline V gene (reference sequence) yields CDR1 LGHDT and CDR2 YNNKEL. The CDR3, from cysteine to phenylalanine, totals 12 residues. The read is trimmed to its CDR3 DNA, 36 bases read in frame from base 1. V sheds 1 base and J sheds 9 bases, leaving 9 bases between their ends. The immunoSEQ Assay, a bias-controlled multiplex PCR, was used to amplify TCRbeta CDR3 regions from genomic DNA. As for the authors' bioinformatics: Nucleated cell counts per sample were estimated from amplification of reference gene primers within the assay. To quantify the absolute abundance of each unique TCRbeta CDR3 rearrangement, sequence reads were collapsed and filtered. For each sample, productive Simpson clonality was calculated as the square root of Simpson's diversity index across productive rearrangements. The immuneACCESS repertoire file appears here via TCRdb, limited to in-frame rearrangements. These files lack a portion of the clones; in checked studies, under half of the deficit traces to unresolved V genes, and the cause of the others is not known. V and J calls and clone size are copied from that table; D and trimming were computed from the DNA. The sample has roughly 92,000 clones on record, 90% of them singletons. Roughly 5% of the sample is held by the ten biggest clonotypes.

Here is what the overall study found, with its caveats: The quantity of clinical and demographic metadata differed by source and by participant and was supplied without curation.

Whole blood was collected in K2EDTA tubes by collaborating institutions according to the institutions' own protocols. For TCRbeta analysis, collaborator samples were shipped as frozen whole blood, as isolated PBMCs, or as DNA extracted from either sample type. In this chain, TRBV3-1 (or the pseudogene TRBV3-2) is recombined with TRBJ2-5; confidence is insufficient to name the D gene. The sequenced sample was peripheral blood. The clonotype originates from a man aged 50 to 59 with acute or convalescent COVID-19. The bases are TGTGCCAGCAGCCAAGGGCATTTGGCCCAGTACTTC. Translated, it reads CASSQGHLAQYF.